This TCR beta chain stems from a study of blood T cell repertoires in COVID-19. Trimming removed 5 bases from V and 4 bases from J, with 8 bases in between. The CDR3 is made up of 12 amino acids. Germline V gives CDR1 LNHDA, CDR2 SQIVND (reference sequence). Authors' processing steps: The assay estimated nucleated cells by amplifying reference gene primers. Sequenced by immunoSEQ multiplex PCR; TCRdb stores in-frame clones only, minus some. Clonal size and the V and J genes are those of that table, whereas D and trimming came from the DNA. The profile shows 120,000 to 150,000 clones, roughly 76% of them singletons.

V and J are TRBV19 and TRBJ1-1; D remains ambiguous. This TCR was recovered from a man older than 75 with acute or convalescent COVID-19. Sequencing was carried out using peripheral blood. The CDR3 region is CASSQVGTEAFF. The CDR3 region has the DNA TGTGCCAGTAGTCAGGTTGGCACTGAAGCTTTCTTT.